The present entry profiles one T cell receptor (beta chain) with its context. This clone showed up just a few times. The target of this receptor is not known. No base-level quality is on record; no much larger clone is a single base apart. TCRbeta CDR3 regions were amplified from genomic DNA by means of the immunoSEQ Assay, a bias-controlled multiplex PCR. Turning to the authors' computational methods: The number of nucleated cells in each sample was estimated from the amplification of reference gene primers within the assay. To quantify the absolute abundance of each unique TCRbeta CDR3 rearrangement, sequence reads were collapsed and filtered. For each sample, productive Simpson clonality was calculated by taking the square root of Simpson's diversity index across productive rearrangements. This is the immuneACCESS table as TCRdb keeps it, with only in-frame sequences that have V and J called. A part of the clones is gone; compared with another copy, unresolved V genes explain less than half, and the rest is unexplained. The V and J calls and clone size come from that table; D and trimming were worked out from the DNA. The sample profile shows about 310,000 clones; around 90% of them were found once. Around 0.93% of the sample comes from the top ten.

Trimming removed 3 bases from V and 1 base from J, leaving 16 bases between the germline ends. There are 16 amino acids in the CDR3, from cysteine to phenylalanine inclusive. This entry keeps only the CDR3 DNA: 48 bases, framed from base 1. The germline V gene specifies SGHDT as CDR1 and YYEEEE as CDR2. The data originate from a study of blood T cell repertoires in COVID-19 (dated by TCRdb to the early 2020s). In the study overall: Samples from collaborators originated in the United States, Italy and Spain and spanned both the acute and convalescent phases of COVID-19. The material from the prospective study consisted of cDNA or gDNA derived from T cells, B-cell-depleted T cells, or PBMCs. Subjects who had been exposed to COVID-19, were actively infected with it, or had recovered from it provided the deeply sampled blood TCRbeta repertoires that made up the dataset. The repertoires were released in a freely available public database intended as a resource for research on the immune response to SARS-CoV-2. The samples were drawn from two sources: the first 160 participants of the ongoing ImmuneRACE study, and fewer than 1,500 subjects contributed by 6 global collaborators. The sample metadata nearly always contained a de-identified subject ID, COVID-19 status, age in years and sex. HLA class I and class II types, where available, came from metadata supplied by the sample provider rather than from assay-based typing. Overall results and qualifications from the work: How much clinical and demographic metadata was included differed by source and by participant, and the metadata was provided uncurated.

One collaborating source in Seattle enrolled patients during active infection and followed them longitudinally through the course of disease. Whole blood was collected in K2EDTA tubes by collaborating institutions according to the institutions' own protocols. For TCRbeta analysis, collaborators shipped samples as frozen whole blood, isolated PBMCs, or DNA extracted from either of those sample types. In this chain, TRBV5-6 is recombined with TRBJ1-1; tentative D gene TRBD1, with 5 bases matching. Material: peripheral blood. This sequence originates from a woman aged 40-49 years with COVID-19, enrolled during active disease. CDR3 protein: CASSWSGRGTNTEAFF. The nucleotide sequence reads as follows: TGTGCCAGCAGCTGGTCGGGGCGGGGCACGAACACTGAAGCTTTCTTT. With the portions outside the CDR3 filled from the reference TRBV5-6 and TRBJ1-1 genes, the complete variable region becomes DAGVTQSPTHLIKTRGQQVTLRCSPKSGHDTVSWYQQALGQGPQFIFQYYEEEERQRGNFPDRFSGHQFPNYSSELNVNALLLGDSALYLCASSWSGRGTNTEAFFGQGTRLTVV.